The 5 T cell receptor beta chains below all came from one sample that was sequenced in a study of shared clonotypes between healthy human individuals. The repertoire was sequenced with immunoSEQ multiplex PCR; TCRdb's copy has only in-frame clones and lacks some. Among fewer than 850,000 clones, 72% were seen once, and the ten largest hold approximately 2%. The source material was memory CD4+ T cells sorted from blood. Stated subset: CD45RA-negative fraction. Receptor source: a woman under 40 in good health.

In this sample, this clone turned up a few times. The V gene is TRBV5-1, the J gene TRBJ2-3, with 7 bases lining up with TRBD2. The CDR3 loop spans 14 amino acids. CDR1 and CDR2 (germline): SGHRS, YFSETQ. With 3 bases clipped from V and 4 bases from J, the junction kept 5 bases outside the gene matches. The CDR3 loop reads CASSWLAGADTQYF. The CDR3 nucleotides read TGCGCCAGCAGCTGGCTGGCGGGAGCAGATACGCAGTATTTT.

This clone was counted a single time. The chain is built from TRBV5-5 and TRBJ2-7; 7 bases map to TRBD1. Germline V gene lookup returns CDR1 SGHKS and CDR2 YYEKEE (reference sequence). The CDR3 runs 14 residues. With V trimmed by 2 bases and J by 5 bases, 7 bases remained unmatched. The CDR3 DNA reads TGTGCCAGCAGCTTAGGGGGCGCGAAAAACGAGCAGTACTTC. Protein sequence: CASSLGGAKNEQYF.

A word on this clone: A much bigger clone sits one base away, suggesting this may be a read error. The sample contains more than one DNA sequence encoding this CDR3. V usage is TRBV6-1 and J usage is TRBJ2-1, with TRBD2 identical over 13 bases. Per germline, CDR1 MNHNS and CDR2 SASEGT. The CDR3 is 15 amino acids. V was pared by 1 base and J by 7 bases, with 1 base of the junction left unmatched. DNA for the CDR3: TGTGCCAGCAGTGAAGGGACTAGCGGGAGTAATGAGCAGTTCTTC. It is translated as CASSEGTSGSNEQFF.

In this sample, this clone turned up a few times. Other DNA sequences in the sample encode the same CDR3. The chain links TRBV7-8 to TRBJ2-7; no clear D gene. CDR1 SGHVS and CDR2 FQNEAQ come from the germline V gene. The CDR3 has 11 amino acids. Trimming removed 5 bases at V and 5 bases at J, with 7 bases between. The CDR3 loop reads CASSLQNEQYF. CDR3 bases: TGTGCCAGCAGCCTCCAAAACGAGCAGTACTTC.

This clone was detected only once. V is TRBV19 and J is TRBJ1-2; D ambiguous. V was cut by 4 bases and J by 0 bases, with 12 bases left in between. Germline CDR1 LNHDA, CDR2 SQIVND (reference sequence). The CDR3 sequence is 15 residues long. The CDR3 loop is CASSNPRTSNYGYTF. CDR3 coding DNA: TGTGCCAGTAGTAACCCACGAACATCTAACTATGGCTACACCTTC.